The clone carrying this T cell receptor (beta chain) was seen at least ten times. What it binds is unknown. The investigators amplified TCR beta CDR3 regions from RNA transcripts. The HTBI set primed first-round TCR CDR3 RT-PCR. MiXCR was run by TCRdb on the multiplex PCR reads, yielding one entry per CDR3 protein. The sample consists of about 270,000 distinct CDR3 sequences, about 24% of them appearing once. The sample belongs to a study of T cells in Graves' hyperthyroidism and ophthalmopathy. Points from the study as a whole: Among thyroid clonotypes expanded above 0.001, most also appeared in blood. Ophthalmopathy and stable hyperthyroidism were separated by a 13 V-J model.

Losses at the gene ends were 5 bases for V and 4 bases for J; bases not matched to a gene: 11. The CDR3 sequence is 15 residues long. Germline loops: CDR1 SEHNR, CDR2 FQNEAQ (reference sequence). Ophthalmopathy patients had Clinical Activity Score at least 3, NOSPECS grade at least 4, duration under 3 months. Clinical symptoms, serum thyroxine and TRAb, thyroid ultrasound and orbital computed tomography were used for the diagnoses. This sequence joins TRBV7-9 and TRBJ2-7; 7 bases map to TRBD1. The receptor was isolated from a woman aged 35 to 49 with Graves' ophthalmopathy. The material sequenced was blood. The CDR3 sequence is CASSETTGYEYEQYF. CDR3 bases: TGTGCCAGCAGCGAGACGACAGGGTATGAGTACGAGCAGTACTTC.